Listed here are 28 T cell receptor beta chains from one sample, sequenced in a study of tumor-infiltrating lymphocytes in primary liver carcinoma. The input was around 530 ng total RNA; TCR beta cDNA was made from it with a constant-region primer. ARM-PCR was slightly modified, and three nested multiplex PCR rounds with it gave rise to the TCR beta libraries. The study ran its first two PCR rounds for nine to ten cycles each, using TRBV1-TRBV30 forward primers and a C-beta reverse primer. TCRdb used MiXCR to reprocess the multiplex PCR reads, holding one entry per CDR3 protein. The sample has roughly 49,000 distinct CDR3 sequences, 60% to 85% seen once. Co-extracting RNA and DNA was done with about 17-31 mg of unsorted bulk tissue as input. The sequencing sample was made of liver tumor tissue from sampling region 5. As for subset: tumor region T5, tumor centre. The receptors come from a man aged 35-49 years with primary liver carcinoma and hepatitis B virus infection.

A few counts support this clonotype. The chain recombines TRBV6-1 with TRBJ1-4, with D possibly matching TRBD1 (6 bases). V was cut by 6 bases and J by 10 bases, with 15 bases left in between. CDR1 and CDR2 from the germline V gene are MNHNS and SASEGT. This CDR3 comprises 13 residues. As DNA, the CDR3 is TGTGCCAGCAGGAGGCGGGAGGGGGTAAAACTGTTTTTT. This translates into CASRRREGVKLFF.

On this clonotype: Because it lacks the conserved phenylalanine or tryptophan at the end, this CDR3 is likely a read error. The chain couples TRBV6-5 to TRBJ1-1, with 7 nucleotides matching TRBD1. Germline-derived CDR1 and CDR2 are MNHEY and SVGAGI. CDR3 length: 15 amino acids. CDR3 protein: CASSSYRGLNTEAFI. Here the CDR3 DNA reads TGTGCCAGCAGTTCGTACAGGGGTCTGAACACTGAGGCTTTCATT.

This clonotype was seen many times. This chain links TRBV7-8 with TRBJ1-1; D is possibly TRBD1 (6 bases). The length of the CDR3 is 14 residues. Germline CDR1 is SGHVS and CDR2 is FQNEAQ. Trimming stripped 6 bases from V and 3 bases from J, with 14 bases between. CDR3 sequence reads: CASSPQGFDTEAFF. DNA for the CDR3: TGTGCCAGCAGTCCACAGGGTTTTGACACTGAAGCTTTCTTT.

Only one count was recorded for this clonotype. A junction boundary mismatches the germline segment, possibly from a read error. This chain uses TRBV29-1 with TRBJ2-1; 7 nucleotides align to TRBD1. The germline V gene has CDR1 SQVTM and CDR2 ANQGSEA. The CDR3 runs 14 residues. In nucleotides, the CDR3 is TGCAGCGCTCTGAGGGAGACAGGGAACAATGGGCAGTTCTTC. Its translation: CSALRETGNNGQFF.

This rearrangement joins TRBV6-8 to TRBJ1-5; D is possibly TRBD1 (5 bases). Germline V gene lookup returns CDR1 MNHGY and CDR2 SAAAGT. CDR3 length equals 13 residues. V shed 8 bases and J shed 5 bases, with 13 bases lying between them. The CDR3 spells CASPRGGDQPQHF. DNA of the CDR3: TGTGCCAGCCCTCGGGGGGGGGATCAGCCCCAGCATTTT.

This clonotype has more than one count but fewer than ten. Germline and junction disagree at one end, which may indicate a read error. This sequence joins TRBV5-1 and TRBJ2-1; TRBD2 is a possible D gene (6 bases). The CDR3 spans 16 residues. Germline assignment: CDR1 SGHRS and CDR2 YFSETQ. DNA for the CDR3: TGCGCCAGCAGCCCCGGGGGATCCAACTCCTACAATGAGCAGTCCTTC. This translates into CASSPGGSNSYNEQSF.

Here the CDR3 DNA reads TGTGCCAGCAGCTCTACGACTAGCGGAGGTGGAGAGACCCAGTACTTC. Residues: CASSSTTSGGGETQYF. The chain combines TRBV5-4 with TRBJ2-5; 9 positions match TRBD2. This CDR3 region has 16 residues. Germline trimming cut 3 bases from V and 4 bases from J; bases unmatched to any gene: 10. Germline CDR1 SGHNT, CDR2 YYREEE (reference sequence).

As concerns this clonotype: Because it lacks the conserved phenylalanine or tryptophan at the end, this CDR3 is likely a read error. It is unclear where the CDR3 begins or ends on the DNA, so no DNA is shown, and the CDR3 is as TCRdb lists it. This rearrangement joins TRBV29-1 to TRBJ2-3; the tabulated D call, TRBD2, remains unverified against the DNA. The CDR3 spans 15 residues, counting both ends. The germline V gene has CDR1 SQVTM and CDR2 ANQGSEA. CDR3 sequence reads: CSVPRISGTTDTHYL.

In regard to this clonotype: The CDR3 does not close with the conserved phenylalanine or tryptophan, likely indicating a read error. Here the CDR3 reads CASHGEGGETQYS. CDR3 in DNA: TGTGCCAGCCACGGGGAGGGAGGGGAAACCCAGTACTCC. The genes are TRBV12-3 or TRBV12-4 and TRBJ2-5, with TRBD2 matching over 7 bases. Trimming at V came to 8 bases and at J to 8 bases, leaving 11 bases not matched to a gene. The length of the CDR3 is 13 residues.

This clonotype was detected many times. V is TRBV5-4 and J is TRBJ2-3, with 10 bases identical to TRBD2. The CDR3 length is 17 residues. V was pared by 5 bases and J by 1 base, with 10 bases of the junction left unmatched. CDR1 SGHNT and CDR2 YYREEE come from the germline V gene (reference sequence). CDR3 sequence: CASSTVTGTSGTDTQYF. The CDR3 DNA is TGTGCCAGCAGTACGGTAACTGGGACTAGCGGCACAGATACGCAGTATTTT.

This chain joins TRBV18 and TRBJ2-3; D not resolved. Germline CDR1 reads KGHSH; CDR2 reads LQKENI. Deletions cut 3 bases from V and 0 bases from J, with 7 bases between. This CDR3 is built from 14 residues. The CDR3 DNA reads as TGTGCCAGCTCACCTGGTCGGAGCACAGATACGCAGTATTTT. As protein: CASSPGRSTDTQYF.

Notes on this clonotype: The final CDR3 position lacks the conserved phenylalanine or tryptophan, pointing to a likely read error. This chain links TRBV29-1 with TRBJ2-7; TRBD1 matches 7 bases. Germline CDR1 is SQVTM and CDR2 is ANQGSEA. The CDR3 is made up of 13 amino acids. The CDR3 region is CCVFGQAAYEQYY. CDR3 sequence (DNA): TGCTGCGTTTTCGGACAGGCCGCCTACGAGCAGTACTAC.

This rearrangement joins TRBV12-3 or TRBV12-4 to TRBJ2-2; 9 bases are a match to TRBD2. The CDR3 sequence is 16 residues long. V lost 3 bases, J lost 9 bases, and 11 bases stayed unmatched. DNA of the CDR3: TGTGCCAGCAGTTTGTTAGCGGGAGTAGTCACATGGGAGCTGTTTTTT. It specifies CASSLLAGVVTWELFF.

With regard to this clonotype: Being one base from a much bigger clone, this may be a read error. V gene TRBV7-9 combines with J gene TRBJ2-1; no definite D call. Between the trimmed V and J ends, which lost 1 base and 6 bases, there was a span of 16 bases. Germline CDR1 and CDR2: SEHNR and FQNEAQ (reference sequence). This CDR3 spans 16 amino acids. As DNA, the CDR3 is TGTGCCAGCAGCTTAGGAGGCTGGTGGCAGACCAATGAGCAGTTCTTC. Its translation is CASSLGGWWQTNEQFF.

V and J are TRBV11-2 and TRBJ2-7; D ambiguous. Germline CDR1 and CDR2: SGHAT and FQNNGV. Trimming cost V 2 bases and J 2 bases, with 10 bases left between them. The CDR3 length is 14 residues. CDR3 residues: CASSLTHAAYEQYF. DNA for the CDR3: TGTGCCAGCAGCTTAACGCACGCTGCCTACGAGCAGTACTTC.

This clonotype came up once. Without the conserved terminal phenylalanine or tryptophan, this CDR3 likely stems from a read error. It is unclear where the CDR3 begins or ends on the DNA, so no DNA is shown, and the CDR3 is as TCRdb lists it. The rearrangement joins TRBV12-3 or TRBV12-4 to TRBJ1-5. The CDR3 region is 12 residues in length, termini included. This chain's CDR3 is CASSLLAGPKHS.

This clonotype was picked up a small number of times. A much larger clone differs from this one at a single base, so this may be a read error. The chain carries TRBV6-2 or TRBV6-3 and TRBJ2-7; D is possibly TRBD2 (5 bases). Germline V lookup: CDR1 MNHEY, CDR2 SVGEGT. The CDR3 runs 11 residues. CDR3 in DNA: TGTGTCAGCAGCCCTAGAGGGGAGCAGTACTTC. It encodes CVSSPRGEQYF.

This clonotype was seen at least ten times. The chain combines TRBV14 with TRBJ2-1; D remains ambiguous. V lost 0 bases, J lost 0 bases, and 18 bases lay in between. CDR3 length: 19 amino acids. The germline gives CDR1 SGHDN, CDR2 FVKESK. The CDR3 protein is CASSQEVPGAASSYNEQFF. The CDR3 coding sequence is TGTGCCAGCAGCCAAGAAGTACCGGGCGCGGCAAGCTCCTACAATGAGCAGTTCTTC. Filled out from reference TRBV14 and TRBJ2-1, the complete variable domain reads EAGVTQFPSHSVIEKGQTVTLRCDPISGHDNLYWYRRVMGKEIKFLLHFVKESKQDESGMPNNRFLAERTGGTYSTLKVQPAELEDSGVYFCASSQEVPGAASSYNEQFFGPGTRLTVL.

On this clonotype itself: A read error may produce the germline difference seen at one junction end. The chain links TRBV6-5 to TRBJ2-3; 8 positions agree with TRBD1. The CDR3 has 17 residues. Germline lookup yields CDR1 MNHEY and CDR2 SVGAGI. The CDR3 reads CASSYVRVRGLTDKQYF. In DNA form, the CDR3 reads TGTGCCAGCAGTTACGTCCGGGTCAGGGGGCTTACAGATAAGCAGTATTTT.

This chain links TRBV4-2 with TRBJ2-1; TRBD2 might be the D (6 bases). V was pared by 9 bases and J by 0 bases, with 18 bases between. CDR3 length equals 16 residues. Germline V gene sequence: CDR1 LGHNA, CDR2 YNFKEQ. This chain's CDR3 is CASIQEAGSSYNEQFF. CDR3 in DNA: TGTGCCAGTATCCAAGAAGCGGGTAGCTCCTACAATGAGCAGTTCTTC.

The V and J genes are TRBV11-2 and TRBJ2-1; D may be TRBD1 (5 bases). Trimming left V 10 bases short and J 7 bases short, with 14 bases between. This CDR3 has 12 residues. Per germline, CDR1 SGHAT and CDR2 FQNNGV. As DNA, the CDR3 is TGTGCCACCAACTTAGCAGGGAATGAGCAGTTCTTC. Translation: CATNLAGNEQFF.

The V call is TRBV28, the J call TRBJ2-5, with D tentatively TRBD2 (6 bases). V lost 4 bases and J 1 base, leaving 19 bases between the germline ends. This CDR3 has 17 amino acids. Germline CDR1 is MDHEN and CDR2 is SYDVKM. In DNA form, the CDR3 reads TGTGCCAGCAGTTCCGTTTCTAGCGAAGGCTCCCAAGAGACCCAGTACTTC. The encoded protein is CASSSVSSEGSQETQYF. Full variable domain (remainder filled in from reference TRBV28 and TRBJ2-5): DVKVTQSSRYLVKRTGEKVFLECVQDMDHENMFWYRQDPGLGLRLIYFSYDVKMKEKGDIPEGYSVSREKKERFSLILESASTNQTSMYLCASSSVSSEGSQETQYFGPGTRLLVL.

Remarks on this clonotype: This CDR3 is missing its conserved last phenylalanine or tryptophan, likely due to a read error. The rearrangement joins TRBV7-2 to TRBJ2-2, with 8 bases fitting TRBD2. Per germline, CDR1 SGHTA and CDR2 FQGNSA. The CDR3 extends over 17 amino acids. As DNA, the CDR3 is TGTGCCAGTAGCTTATACGGAGGACTAGCTAACACCTGGGAGCTGTTTCTT. Translating it yields CASSLYGGLANTWELFL.

With respect to this clonotype: A much larger clone is a single base away; this may be a read error. The conserved phenylalanine or tryptophan is not found at the CDR3 terminus, so this likely reflects a read error. The chain combines TRBV7-9 with TRBJ2-3; D unresolved. Per germline, CDR1 SEHNR and CDR2 FQNEAQ (reference sequence). The V gene lost 5 bases and the J gene lost 7 bases, with 13 bases spanning the gap. The CDR3 runs 13 residues. The DNA for the CDR3 is TGTGCCAGCAGCGTCAATCCTGTGAATACGCAGTATTTA. Its protein product is CASSVNPVNTQYL.

The chain links TRBV5-1 to TRBJ2-3, with TRBD1 identical over 9 bases. Trimming took 3 bases from V and 1 from J; bases not matched to a gene: 6. The CDR3 contains 16 residues. The V gene's germline CDR1 is SGHRS and CDR2 YFSETQ. The CDR3 nucleotides are TGCGCCAGCAGCTACCTGGACAGGGGTGGCACAGATACGCAGTATTTT. It specifies CASSYLDRGGTDTQYF. Filled out from reference TRBV5-1 and TRBJ2-3, the complete variable domain reads KAGVTQTPRYLIKTRGQQVTLSCSPISGHRSVSWYQQTPGQGLQFLFEYFSETQRNKGNFPGRFSGRQFSNSRSEMNVSTLELGDSALYLCASSYLDRGGTDTQYFGPGTRLTVL.

For this clonotype: No conserved phenylalanine or tryptophan ends this CDR3, so it is likely a read error. The chain is built from TRBV11-2 and TRBJ2-1, with 8 bases fitting TRBD2. After removal of 5 bases from V and 9 bases from J, the junction contained 15 bases not matched to a gene. Looked up from germline, CDR1 is SGHAT and CDR2 is FQNNGV. The CDR3 is 16 residues long. DNA of the CDR3: TGTGCCAGCAGCATGGGTATCGGACTAGCCATGGGTGAGCAGTTCTTA. Its translation: CASSMGIGLAMGEQFL.

About this clonotype: Given a much more abundant clone one base away, this may be a read error. The rearrangement uses TRBV5-1 and TRBJ1-5, with 7 positions matching TRBD1. Germline assignment: CDR1 SGHRS and CDR2 YFSETQ. The CDR3 has 14 residues. The CDR3 DNA follows: TGCTCCAGCAGCTTAGGGGGCGGCAATCAGCCCCAGCATTTT. Protein sequence: CSSSLGGGNQPQHF. Using reference TRBV5-1 and TRBJ1-5 for the parts outside the CDR3, the full variable domain is KAGVTQTPRYLIKTRGQQVTLSCSPISGHRSVSWYQQTPGQGLQFLFEYFSETQRNKGNFPGRFSGRQFSNSRSEMNVSTLELGDSALYLCSSSLGGGNQPQHFGDGTRLSIL.

Concerning this clonotype itself: Possible read error: a much larger clone is one base away. A read error is likely, as this CDR3 ends without the conserved phenylalanine or tryptophan. This chain uses TRBV19 with TRBJ2-3; D gene unclear. Germline values: CDR1 LNHDA, CDR2 SQIVND (reference sequence). The CDR3 has 15 amino acids. Trimming removed 6 bases from V and 3 bases from J, with 16 bases in between. The CDR3 coding sequence is TGTGCCAGTAGCCGATTCGGTACCGCTACAGATACGCAGTATCTT. This translates into CASSRFGTATDTQYL.